The T cell receptor beta chain described here comes from a study of cytomegalovirus exposure and HLA in healthy donors. Broader study findings: As a later analysis showed, a missense DCLRE1C variant was linked to trimming of TCR beta V- and J-genes. CMV antigen specificity was confirmed in vitro for a few CMV-associated chains. The majority of CMV-associated TCR beta chains were reported as apparently HLA-restricted in a later analysis.

This clone was counted once. The antigen is undetermined. PCR was performed using 60 Vbeta and 13 Jbeta primers. TCRdb's table, derived via immunoSEQ multiplex PCR, lists solely in-frame clones and lacks some. Of 75,000 to 90,000 clones listed, nearly 80% are singletons. Trimming pared 3 bases from V and 6 bases from J, leaving 12 bases between. The CDR3 has 13 residues. Germline loops: CDR1 SGHTA, CDR2 FQGNSA. The TCR comes from a woman between 40 and 50 years old in good health and CMV-seropositive. The sequenced sample consisted of PBMCs. This rearrangement joins TRBV7-2 to TRBJ2-7, with D possibly being TRBD2 (5 bases). CDR3 DNA sequence: TGTGCCAGCAGCTTTTTAGGGCGGGCCGAGCAGTACTTC. This encodes CASSFLGRAEQYF.